A single sample gave rise to the 15 T cell receptor beta chains below, sequenced in a study of blood T cell repertoires in COVID-19. The protocol was immunoSEQ multiplex PCR, while the TCRdb copy is restricted to in-frame clones and leaves out a portion. The data hold under 350,000 clones, with roughly 89% observed a single time. The material sequenced was peripheral blood. The receptors here all came from a man aged 35 to 55 with acute or convalescent COVID-19.

The chain recombines TRBV5-8 with TRBJ2-7, with a weak D call TRBD2 (6 bases). Between the trimmed V and J ends, which lost 4 bases and 4 bases, there was a span of 15 bases. Germline assignment: CDR1 SGHTS and CDR2 YDEGEE. CDR3 length equals 14 residues. The CDR3 coding sequence is TGTGCCAGCAGCCATGCCGGACTATCTTACGAGCAGTACTTC. Translation: CASSHAGLSYEQYF.

This chain joins TRBV3-1 (or the pseudogene TRBV3-2) and TRBJ1-4; D might be TRBD1 (5 bases). The CDR3 has 14 residues. V lost 4 bases, J lost 8 bases, and 14 bases lay in between. Looked up from germline, CDR1 is LGHDT and CDR2 is YNNKEL (reference sequence). CDR3 coding DNA: TGTGCCAGCAGCCCCCGGGACGGGAGAGAAAAACTGTTTTTT. This sequence encodes CASSPRDGREKLFF.

The V gene is TRBV29-1, the J gene TRBJ1-2; no clear D gene. Germline values: CDR1 SQVTM, CDR2 ANQGSEA. The CDR3 contains 11 residues. V dropped 5 bases and J dropped 8 bases, with 12 bases sitting between them. CDR3 bases: TGCAGCGTTCTTCGACAAAGCGGCTACACCTTC. It yields the protein CSVLRQSGYTF.

The V call is TRBV5-8, the J call TRBJ2-2, with 8 bases aligning to TRBD1. The trim removed 1 base at V and 2 bases at J, leaving 13 bases unmatched. The CDR3 runs 19 residues. Per the germline V gene, CDR1 is SGHTS and CDR2 is YDEGEE. The CDR3 DNA reads as TGTGCCAGCAGCTTGCCCCAACGCAGGGGGCTAGGTAACACCGGGGAGCTGTTTTTT. It specifies CASSLPQRRGLGNTGELFF.

This chain links TRBV10-3 with TRBJ2-7, with 7 bases identical to TRBD1. Germline V gene lookup returns CDR1 ENHRY and CDR2 SYGVKD. The ends lost 6 bases at V and 7 bases at J; junction bases unmatched: 18. This CDR3 is 16 amino acids long. CDR3 protein: CAISDALGQNLGEQYF. The CDR3 DNA reads TGTGCCATCAGCGATGCCCTGGGACAGAATCTCGGGGAGCAGTACTTC.

This chain joins TRBV5-4 and TRBJ2-1; 8 nucleotides align to TRBD2. The V and J ends lost 7 bases and 8 bases, in that order; junction bases with no gene match: 17. The CDR3 is 16 amino acids. Germline values: CDR1 SGHNT, CDR2 YYREEE (reference sequence). The CDR3 is CASAQAVGGAGHEQFF. For the CDR3, the DNA is TGTGCCAGCGCACAGGCCGTCGGGGGGGCGGGCCATGAGCAGTTCTTC.

The V call is TRBV2, the J call TRBJ2-3; D may be TRBD1 (5 bases). Germline CDR1 reads SNHLY; CDR2 reads FYNNEI. V was clipped by 5 bases and J by 5 bases, with 8 bases between them. The CDR3 runs 12 residues. The CDR3 DNA is TGTGCCAGCAGTTATCAGGGAGATACGCAGTATTTT. This gives the protein CASSYQGDTQYF. Variable domain in full (rest from reference TRBV2 and TRBJ2-3): EPEVTQTPSHQVTQMGQEVILRCVPISNHLYFYWYRQILGQKVEFLVSFYNNEISEKSEIFDDQFSVERPDGSNFTLKIRSTKLEDSAMYFCASSYQGDTQYFGPGTRLTVL.

The CDR3: CASSLPGIQPQHF. In nucleotides, the CDR3 is TGTGCCAGCAGTTTACCAGGGATCCAGCCCCAGCATTTT. The V and J genes are TRBV28 and TRBJ1-5; D might be TRBD1 (5 bases). Germline V gene lookup returns CDR1 MDHEN and CDR2 SYDVKM. The CDR3 loop spans 13 amino acids. Trimming removed 2 bases from V and 7 bases from J, with 9 bases in between.

V usage is TRBV28 and J usage is TRBJ2-7; 8 bases agree with TRBD2. This CDR3 comprises 13 residues. V dropped 10 bases and J dropped 4; count of bases not matched to a gene: 9. Per germline, CDR1 MDHEN and CDR2 SYDVKM. In DNA, the CDR3 is TGTGCCACCCACGGGGGGGGGCGGTACGAGCAGTACTTC. The encoded protein is CATHGGGRYEQYF. Based on the CDR3 plus reference TRBV28 and TRBJ2-7, the full variable domain is DVKVTQSSRYLVKRTGEKVFLECVQDMDHENMFWYRQDPGLGLRLIYFSYDVKMKEKGDIPEGYSVSREKKERFSLILESASTNQTSMYLCATHGGGRYEQYFGPGTRLTVT.

There are a few counts of this clone. The gene calls are TRBV20-1 and TRBJ1-3, with 8 bases aligning to TRBD1. The CDR3 has 13 amino acids. CDR1 is DFQATT, CDR2 SNEGSKA, per germline (reference sequence). Losses at the gene ends were 3 bases for V and 4 bases for J; bases not matched to a gene: 2. The CDR3 sequence is CSASWTGGNTIYF. DNA for the CDR3: TGCAGTGCTAGTTGGACAGGGGGAAACACCATATATTTT.

V gene TRBV29-1 combines with J gene TRBJ2-3; TRBD2 is a possible D gene (5 bases). The ends were cut back, 1 base at V and 6 bases at J, with 8 bases in the middle. Germline V gene data show CDR1 as SQVTM and CDR2 as ANQGSEA. The CDR3 is 12 amino acids. The CDR3 DNA reads as TGCAGCGTTGAAGGGCGCGGGGATACGCAGTATTTT. It translates to CSVEGRGDTQYF.

About this clone: The germline gene is not matched at one end of the junction; a read error may be the cause. V and J are TRBV7-4 and TRBJ2-4; no reliable D call. CDR1 is SGHVT and CDR2 is SQSDAQ in the germline V gene. CDR3 length equals 9 residues. CDR3 nucleotide sequence: TGTGCCAGCAGCTCCGAGTCGCACTTC. Translated, it gives CASSSESHF.

The rearrangement joins TRBV5-1 to TRBJ2-2, with a weak D call TRBD2 (6 bases). CDR1 is SGHRS and CDR2 is YFSETQ in the germline V gene. V dropped 1 base and J dropped 6 bases, with 10 bases sitting between them. The CDR3 is 14 amino acids. CDR3 nucleotide sequence: TGCGCCAGCAGCTTGTCCCAGCGGGCCGGGGAGCTGTTTTTT. This translates into CASSLSQRAGELFF.

This chain links TRBV5-1 with TRBJ2-7; maybe TRBD2 (6 bases). Trimming pared 5 bases from V and 2 bases from J, leaving 14 bases between. Germline V gene sequence: CDR1 SGHRS, CDR2 YFSETQ. The CDR3 spans 14 residues. CDR3 in amino acids: CASSRGGPTYEQYF. The CDR3 DNA sequence: TGCGCCAGCAGTCGGGGAGGCCCAACCTACGAGCAGTACTTC.

CDR3 residues: CASAGGLLINEQFF. CDR3 coding DNA: TGTGCCAGCGCGGGGGGGCTTCTCATCAATGAGCAGTTCTTC. The J gene is TRBJ2-1, the V gene TRBV6-5; 9 positions agree with TRBD2. The CDR3 runs to 14 residues. CDR1 and CDR2 from the germline V gene are MNHEY and SVGAGI. The V gene end was trimmed by 8 bases and the J gene end by 6 bases; junction bases not matched to a gene: 8.